This paragraph reports one TCR beta chain. It has no known antigen specificity. Per-nucleotide qualities are absent, and no much larger clonotype sits a single base away. Taken with the paper, the label for time point translates to: cycle 1 day 1 (C1D1), immediately before nivolumab initiation. Every trial patient had relapsed after autologous stem cell transplantation, and cohorts A, B and C differed in prior brentuximab vedotin exposure. A total of over 50 patients with relapsed/refractory classical Hodgkin lymphoma made up the trial cohort, and each patient's best overall response was complete response, partial response or progressive disease. In the multi-cohort phase II CheckMate 205 trial, trial patients received single-agent nivolumab. An independent review committee assessed best overall response using the 2007 International Working Group response criteria. PBMCs from the trial were collected at three points: immediately before nivolumab initiation (C1D1), and during therapy at cycle 2 day 1 and cycle 4 day 1. Peripheral blood was collected in 8 mL Vacutainer Cell Preparation Tubes, from which PBMCs were isolated by centrifugation and then cryopreserved.

Genomic DNA was extracted with the Qiagen DNeasy kit from unsorted PBMCs and from negatively selected CD4+ and CD8+ fractions. Amplification of TCR beta CDR3 regions was done by immunoSEQ multiplex PCR with primers that anneal to V and J segments. A synthetic immune receptor repertoire was used to minimize amplification bias, and remaining bias was computationally removed after sequencing. The authors' analysis ran thus. Custom Python scripts were used to quantify repertoire diversity as the Shannon entropy index. Unsorted, CD4+ and CD8+ repertoires were examined separately, except in combined analyses, for which CD4+ and CD8+ sequences were merged in silico. Clonal expansion was defined as a frequency increase of at least 2-fold after treatment compared with C1D1, and clones undetected at baseline were assigned a pseudocount of 0.5. Singleton clones were defined as clones with 0 or 1 copy at C1D1, and non-singleton clones were defined as clones with 2 or more copies. Clones expanded in unsorted samples were annotated as CD4+, CD8+ or unknown by matching protein sequences in sorted samples from the same patient. Wilcoxon tests were applied to paired samples to test diversity changes from C1D1 to C4D1. This immuneACCESS table, as held by TCRdb, lists in-frame sequences with V and J called but not all clones. Of the missing ones, under half trace to an unresolved V gene in checked studies; the others have no known cause. V and J calls and clone size come straight from that table; D and trimming were deduced from the DNA. Here the sample has some 96,000 clones; 80% to 95% occur a single time. The leading ten clones occupy 2.8% of the sample.

These data originate in a study of PD-1 blockade in classical Hodgkin lymphoma (TCRdb year 2020). A note on the overall study: Nivolumab dosing was 3 mg/kg intravenously every 2 weeks, continuing until either disease progression or unacceptable toxicity. To define a peripheral blood immune signature of response to PD-1 blockade in classical Hodgkin lymphoma, the study combined TCR beta sequencing with CyTOF. Paper-wide results and their limitations: Trial patients achieving complete response had baseline diversity similar to newly diagnosed patients, whereas partial responders and progressors had significantly lower diversity. Patients starting nivolumab less than 1 year after ASCT had lower diversity and were excluded from later analyses to avoid confounding by immune reconstitution. Newly diagnosed patients were reported to have lower baseline TCR diversity than healthy donors, and relapsed/refractory patients were reported to have lower baseline TCR diversity still. The study was limited to a single clinical trial cohort, and causes of repertoire differences, possibly disease activity or prior therapy, remained undefined. CD4+ but not CD8+ TCR diversity rose significantly by C4D1 (p=0.0027 vs p=0.16), most apparent in complete responders (p=0.02).

This TCR derives from a human donor with classical Hodgkin lymphoma. Here the sequenced sample was peripheral blood mononuclear cells (PBMCs), taken at baseline.

The encoded CDR3 is CASSPGTSSTDTQYF. The DNA sequence follows: TGTGCCAGTAGTCCTGGCACTAGTAGCACAGATACGCAGTATTTT. The V and J segments used are TRBV19 and TRBJ2-3, and perhaps TRBD2 as D gene, on 5 matching bases. V loses 5 bases of germline sequence and J loses 0 bases, and the interval between the two ends is 12 bases. CDR1 is given as LNHDA and CDR2 as SQIVND, both from the germline V gene (reference sequence). From its cysteine to its phenylalanine, the CDR3 spans 15 amino acids. Only the CDR3 DNA stays, 45 bases, in frame from base 1.